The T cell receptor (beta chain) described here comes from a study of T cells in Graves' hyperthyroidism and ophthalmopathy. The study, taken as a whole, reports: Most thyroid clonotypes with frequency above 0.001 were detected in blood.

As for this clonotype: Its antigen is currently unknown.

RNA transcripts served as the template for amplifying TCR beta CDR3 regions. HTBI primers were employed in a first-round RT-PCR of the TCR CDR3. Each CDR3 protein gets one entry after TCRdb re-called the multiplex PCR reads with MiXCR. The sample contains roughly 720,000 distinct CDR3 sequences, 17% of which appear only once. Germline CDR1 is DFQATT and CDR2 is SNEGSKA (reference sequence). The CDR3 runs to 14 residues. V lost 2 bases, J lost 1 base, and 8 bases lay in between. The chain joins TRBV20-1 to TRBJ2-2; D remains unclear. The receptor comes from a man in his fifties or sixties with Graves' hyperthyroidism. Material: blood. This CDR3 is CSARRAQNTGELFF. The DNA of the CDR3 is TGCAGTGCTAGACGGGCCCAGAACACCGGGGAGCTGTTTTTT.